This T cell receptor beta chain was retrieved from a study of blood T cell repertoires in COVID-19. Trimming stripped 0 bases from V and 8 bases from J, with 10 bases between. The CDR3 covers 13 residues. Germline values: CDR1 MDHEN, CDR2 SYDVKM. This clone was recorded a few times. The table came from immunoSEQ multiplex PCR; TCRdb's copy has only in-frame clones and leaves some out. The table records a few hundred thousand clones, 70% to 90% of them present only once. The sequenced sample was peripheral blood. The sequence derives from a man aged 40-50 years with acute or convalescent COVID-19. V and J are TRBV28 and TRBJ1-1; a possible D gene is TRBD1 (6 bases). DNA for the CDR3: TGTGCCAGCAGTTTATGGGGGGGGCTGGAAGCTTTCTTT. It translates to CASSLWGGLEAFF. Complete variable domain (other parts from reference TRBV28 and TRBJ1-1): DVKVTQSSRYLVKRTGEKVFLECVQDMDHENMFWYRQDPGLGLRLIYFSYDVKMKEKGDIPEGYSVSREKKERFSLILESASTNQTSMYLCASSLWGGLEAFFGQGTRLTVV.